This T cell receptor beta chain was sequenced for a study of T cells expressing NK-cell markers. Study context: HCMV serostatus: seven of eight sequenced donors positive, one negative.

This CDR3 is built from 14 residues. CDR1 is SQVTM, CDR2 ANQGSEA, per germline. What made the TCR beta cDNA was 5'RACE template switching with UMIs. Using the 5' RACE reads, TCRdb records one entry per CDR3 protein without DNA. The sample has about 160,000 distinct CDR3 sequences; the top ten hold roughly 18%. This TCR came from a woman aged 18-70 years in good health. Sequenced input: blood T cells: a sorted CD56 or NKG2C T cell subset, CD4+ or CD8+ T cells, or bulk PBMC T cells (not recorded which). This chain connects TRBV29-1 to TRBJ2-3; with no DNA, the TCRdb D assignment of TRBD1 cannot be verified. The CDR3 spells CSVETGGSTDTQYF.